This paragraph covers one TCR beta chain sequence. This entry is derived from a study of blood T cell repertoires in COVID-19. The overall study: COVID-19 samples collected from the United States, Italy and Spain covered acute and convalescent phases. From T cells, B-cell-depleted T cells, or PBMCs came the material, which was cDNA or gDNA.

Under the authors' procedure: Estimates of nucleated cell counts were drawn from the amplification of reference gene primers. The assay was immunoSEQ multiplex PCR, and TCRdb's table has in-frame clones only and misses some. V and J calls and clone size follow that table, whereas D and trimming were derived from the DNA. Seen here are around 250,000 clones, more than 70% observed once, and the top ten hold roughly 5.8%. V dropped 2 bases and J dropped 0 bases, with 12 bases sitting between them. The CDR3 spans 16 residues. In germline, CDR1 is MDHEN, CDR2 SYDVKM. The sequenced material came from peripheral blood. The sequence derives from an older man with acute or convalescent COVID-19. This chain joins TRBV28 and TRBJ2-3, with D perhaps matching TRBD2 (6 bases). The DNA for the CDR3 is TGTGCCAGCAGTTTAACCGGGACTGGGAGCACAGATACGCAGTATTTT. Protein product: CASSLTGTGSTDTQYF.